This passage covers 14 T cell receptor beta chains from one sample sequenced in a study of esophageal squamous cell carcinoma under preoperative chemotherapy (dated by TCRdb to the late 2010s). The time point tag for this specimen amounts to: before preoperative PTX-NDP chemotherapy. The protocol used for the library was PCR. Sequencing was performed on a HiSeq X Ten. TCRdb took the public reads, trimmed them with fastp at Q25, ran MiXCR for clone calling and kept in-frame beta chains. Rows matching on CDR3 protein sequence are summarized as one entry with the most common DNA and genes. Here the sample has thousands of distinct CDR3 sequences; more than 25% occur a single time. More than 13% of the sample goes to the ten largest clones. Sampling was performed from a patient given preoperative chemotherapy. These TCRs come from a human donor with esophageal squamous cell carcinoma. The donor label of this sample is uncertain.

This clonotype has ten or more counts. This chain connects TRBV6-1 to TRBJ1-2; D unclear. V shed 6 bases and J shed 0 bases, with 11 bases lying between them. The CDR3 has 14 residues. Germline loops: CDR1 MNHNS, CDR2 SASEGT. CDR3: CASRRTASNYGYTF. CDR3 DNA sequence: TGTGCCAGCAGGAGGACGGCGTCTAACTATGGCTACACCTTC.

On this clonotype: Because the CDR3 is missing its conserved closing phenylalanine or tryptophan, this is likely a read error. The limits of the CDR3 on the DNA are not certain, so only TCRdb's listed CDR3 is given. The rearrangement links TRBV11-3 to TRBJ2-3; the DNA was not compared with TRBD1, the D call given in the table. The CDR3 has 14 residues if both end residues are counted. Germline-derived CDR1 and CDR2 are SGHNT and YENEEA. CDR3 region: CASSPRGGRVEQYC.

Notes on this clonotype: The junction does not match germline at one end; this may be a read error. This chain joins TRBV6-5 and TRBJ2-5; 10 nucleotides agree with TRBD1. The CDR3 runs to 16 residues. CDR1 and CDR2 (germline): MNHEY, SVGAGI. The CDR3 DNA is TGTGCCGGCAGTTCATTGACAGGGGGCTCCTACAATGAGGAGTTGTTC. It translates to CAGSSLTGGSYNEELF.

By share of the sample, this clonotype is large. This chain uses TRBV7-2 with TRBJ2-5; 8 bases map to TRBD1. J was trimmed by 5 bases and V by 3 bases; bases with no gene match: 5. This CDR3 spans 14 amino acids. Germline V gene sequence: CDR1 SGHTA, CDR2 FQGNSA. The CDR3 protein is CASSLDRDTETQYF. CDR3 sequence (DNA): TGTGCCAGCAGCTTGGACAGGGACACGGAGACCCAGTACTTC. Looking up the rest from reference TRBV7-2 and TRBJ2-5 gives the full variable domain: GAGVSQSPSNKVTEKGKDVELRCDPISGHTALYWYRQSLGQGLEFLIYFQGNSAPDKSGLPSDRFSAERTGGSVSTLTIQRTQQEDSAVYLCASSLDRDTETQYFGPGTRLLVL.

The CDR3 loop is CGSSYSSDEQYV. The CDR3 DNA is TGTGGCAGCAGTTACTCGAGCGATGAGCAGTACGTC. This sequence joins TRBV6-5 and TRBJ2-1, with unresolved D. Matching the DNA end better, TRBJ2-7 makes the J call doubtful. The CDR3 loop spans 12 amino acids. Germline values: CDR1 MNHEY, CDR2 SVGAGI.

The chain links TRBV4-3 to TRBJ2-2; no firm D call. V was pared by 5 bases and J by 0 bases, with 13 bases between. From germline, CDR1 is LGHNA and CDR2 YSLEER. CDR3 length: 16 residues. The CDR3 nucleotides read TGCGCCAGCAGCTCAACCTATGGGTCGAACACCGGGGAGCTGTTTTTT. Residues: CASSSTYGSNTGELFF.

This clonotype qualifies as medium-sized (0.01 to 0.1%). The V and J genes are TRBV6-5 and TRBJ2-1; 10 bases match TRBD2. Near its end, the DNA agrees better with TRBJ2-5, so the J call may be wrong. The CDR3 contains 15 residues. Germline V CDR1 and CDR2: MNHEY, SVGAGI. CDR3 DNA: TGTGCCAGCTGGAGCGGGAGGGCCGTCCTGGAGACCCAGTACTTC. The encoded protein is CASWSGRAVLETQYF.

By share of the sample, this clonotype is medium-sized (0.01 to 0.1%). V and J are TRBV11-3 and TRBJ2-1; TRBD1 agrees at 7 bases. The DNA end is more similar to TRBJ2-5, so the J call may be wrong. Germline CDR1 reads SGHNT; CDR2 reads YENEEA. The CDR3 totals 15 residues. The CDR3 protein is CASSILTGLAETQYF. The CDR3 coding sequence is TGTGCCAGCAGCATACTGACAGGGCTGGCGGAGACCCAGTACTTC.

Regarding this clonotype: The final CDR3 position lacks the conserved phenylalanine or tryptophan, pointing to a likely read error. This chain connects TRBV7-3 to TRBJ2-1, with D uncertain. Germline CDR1 SGHTA, CDR2 FQGTGA. The CDR3 extends over 12 amino acids. The CDR3 DNA follows: TGTGCCGGCAGCTTAAGTGATGGTGAGCAGTTCTTG. Translated: CAGSLSDGEQFL.

The CDR3 DNA sequence: TGTGCCAGGAGGCCTAACGCGGGACTAGCGGGAGTCCACGAGCAGTTCTTC. Encoded protein: CARRPNAGLAGVHEQFF. This chain joins TRBV6-1 and TRBJ2-1, with TRBD2 matching 14 bases. V was pared by 9 bases and J by 10 bases, with 17 bases of the junction left unmatched. From germline, CDR1 is MNHNS and CDR2 SASEGT. The CDR3 is made up of 17 amino acids.

This clonotype turned up a few times. The rearrangement joins TRBV6-2 or TRBV6-3 to TRBJ2-1; weak D call: TRBD1 (5 bases). Gene TRBJ2-7 matches the end of the DNA better, so the J call may be wrong. CDR1 MNHEY and CDR2 SVGEGT come from the germline V gene. This CDR3 has 14 amino acids. The CDR3 reads CASSYTDITYEQYF. In DNA, the CDR3 is TGTGCCAGCAGTTACACGGACATCACCTACGAGCAGTACTTC.

A remark on this clonotype: The CDR3 end shows no conserved phenylalanine or tryptophan, and so a read error is likely. The gene calls are TRBV7-8 and TRBJ2-1, with D possibly matching TRBD2 (5 bases). The end of the DNA fits TRBJ2-7 better, so the J call may be wrong. This CDR3 comprises 12 residues. Germline V lookup: CDR1 SGHVS, CDR2 FQNEAQ. This CDR3 reads CASSFEAAKQYC. CDR3 nucleotide sequence: TGTGCCAGCAGCTTTGAAGCGGCAAAGCAGTACTGC.

The V and J genes are TRBV6-1 and TRBJ1-2; 7 bases align to TRBD1. This CDR3 contains 16 residues. Per the germline V gene, CDR1 is MNHNS and CDR2 is SASEGT. V lost 6 bases to trimming and J lost 1 base; unmatched junction nucleotides: 11. CDR3 in DNA: TGTGCCAGCAGCCAACGGGCAGGGGGAGGTAACTATGGCTACACCTTC. It translates to CASSQRAGGGNYGYTF.

On this clonotype: A junction boundary mismatches the germline segment, possibly from a read error. V usage is TRBV12-3 or TRBV12-4 and J usage is TRBJ2-1; perhaps TRBD2 as D (5 bases). This CDR3 comprises 15 residues. The CDR3 is CGSSAGLRSSYEQFF. CDR3 sequence (DNA): TGTGGCAGCAGTGCAGGACTGAGGAGCTCCTACGAGCAGTTCTTC.